These 20 T cell receptor beta chains came from one sample sequenced in a study of glioma-infiltrating T cells after dendritic cell vaccination. Profiling relied on immunoSEQ multiplex PCR, and the TCRdb table lists in-frame clones only, not all of them. The sample lists roughly 90,000 clones; just over 85% were seen once. The sequencing used blood, collected before dendritic cell vaccination. Receptor source: a human donor with glioblastoma.

This chain links TRBV6-6 with TRBJ1-2; D call uncertain. Trimming took 2 bases from V and 3 from J, leaving 7 bases between them. The CDR3 is 13 amino acids. Germline lookup yields CDR1 MNHNY and CDR2 SVGAGI (reference sequence). This chain's CDR3 is CASSYNRDYGYTF. The CDR3 DNA follows: TGTGCCAGCAGTTACAATCGGGACTATGGCTACACCTTC.

The chain recombines TRBV5-4 with TRBJ1-3; the D is unclear. V dropped 2 bases and J dropped 2 bases, with 14 bases sitting between them. This CDR3 contains 16 residues. The germline V gene encodes CDR1 SGHNT and CDR2 YYREEE (reference sequence). The CDR3 DNA follows: TGTGCCAGCAGCTTAGTAGGGAGTGGGGCTGGAAACACCATATATTTT. It is translated as CASSLVGSGAGNTIYF.

The rearrangement joins TRBV1 to TRBJ2-5; the D segment call TRBD1 is taken from the table without a DNA check. TRBV1 is a listed pseudogene. This CDR3 is built from 17 residues. Here the CDR3 reads CTSSQDSSGTNQETQYF. The CDR3 DNA is TGCACCAGCAGCCAAGATTCGTCCGGGACAAACCAAGAGACCCAGTACTTC.

The V gene is TRBV19, the J gene TRBJ1-4, with unresolved D. Germline V CDR1 and CDR2: LNHDA, SQIVND (reference sequence). The CDR3 covers 13 residues. V was pared by 6 bases and J by 6 bases, with 11 bases between. Here the CDR3 DNA reads TGTGCCAGTAGAGTCCAACGCGATGAAAAACTGTTTTTT. Translating gives CASRVQRDEKLFF.

V is TRBV19 and J is TRBJ1-4; 7 nucleotides line up with TRBD1. The CDR3 has 12 residues. J gave up 8 bases and V 6 bases, and 3 bases lay outside the gene matches. In germline, CDR1 is LNHDA, CDR2 SQIVND (reference sequence). The CDR3 DNA is TGTGCCAGTAGAAGGGGGCAAGAAAAACTGTTTTTT. It translates to CASRRGQEKLFF.

CDR3 loop: CASSPVEVGGQGRYTEAFF. CDR3 nucleotide sequence: TGTGCCAGCTCACCAGTTGAAGTGGGTGGACAGGGGAGGTATACTGAAGCTTTCTTT. This sequence joins TRBV18 and TRBJ1-1; 9 bases line up with TRBD1. Trimming took 2 bases from V and 5 from J; bases not matched to a gene: 18. This CDR3 comprises 19 residues. From germline, CDR1 is KGHSH and CDR2 LQKENI.

The V call is TRBV2, the J call TRBJ2-7; D is unclear. This CDR3 has 12 residues. V was cut by 3 bases and J by 6 bases, with 9 bases left in between. Germline V CDR1 and CDR2: SNHLY, FYNNEI. CDR3 region: CASSDLSSEQYF. The CDR3 bases are TGTGCCAGCAGTGATCTCTCTTCCGAGCAGTACTTC.

The table lists this clone with a few counts. This chain joins TRBV4-1 and TRBJ2-7; a weak D match, TRBD2 (5 bases). The length of the CDR3 is 15 residues. V was pared by 1 base and J by 0 bases, with 10 bases between. CDR1 MGHRA and CDR2 YSYEKL come from the germline V gene. The DNA for the CDR3 is TGCGCCAGCAGCCAAGTCGCGAGCGGCTCCTACGAGCAGTACTTC. Protein product: CASSQVASGSYEQYF.

This clone was seen a few times. CDR3 sequence: CASSLVGGRVYSGNTIYF. CDR3 sequence (DNA): TGTGCCAGCAGCTTAGTTGGCGGCAGGGTATACTCTGGAAACACCATATATTTT. V and J are TRBV7-2 and TRBJ1-3; D might be TRBD1 (5 bases). Germline values: CDR1 SGHTA, CDR2 FQGNSA. Trimming pared 1 base from V and 0 bases from J, leaving 16 bases between. CDR3 length equals 18 residues. The entire variable domain, with the rest obtained from reference TRBV7-2 and TRBJ1-3, is as follows: GAGVSQSPSNKVTEKGKDVELRCDPISGHTALYWYRQSLGQGLEFLIYFQGNSAPDKSGLPSDRFSAERTGGSVSTLTIQRTQQEDSAVYLCASSLVGGRVYSGNTIYFGEGSWLTVV.

This clone was seen once. The chain is built from TRBV5-1 and TRBJ1-1; TRBD1 aligns across 8 bases. Per the germline V gene, CDR1 is SGHRS and CDR2 is YFSETQ. The CDR3 is 14 amino acids. Trimming cost V 1 base and J 4 bases; bases outside gene matches: 3. The CDR3 DNA reads as TGCGCCAGCAGCTTGACAGGGGGTAGCACTGAAGCTTTCTTT. Translating gives CASSLTGGSTEAFF.

This chain connects TRBV5-3 to TRBJ1-2; 9 bases are shared with TRBD1. TRBV5-3 is known as an ORF, though its function is uncertain. V shed 0 bases, J shed 0 bases, and the junction held 6 bases outside the gene matches. This CDR3 has 17 amino acids. The CDR3 spells CARSLGDRALTNYGYTF. The DNA for the CDR3 is TGTGCCAGAAGCTTGGGGGACAGGGCTCTAACTAACTATGGCTACACCTTC.

The V and J genes are TRBV11-2 and TRBJ2-7; 10 bases align to TRBD2. V shed 7 bases, J shed 2 bases, and the junction held 14 bases outside the gene matches. Germline V gene lookup returns CDR1 SGHAT and CDR2 FQNNGV. The CDR3 is made up of 17 amino acids. For the CDR3, the DNA is TGTGCCAGCAAACGGACTAGCGGAATATCCAGCGCCTACGAGCAGTACTTC. Encoded protein: CASKRTSGISSAYEQYF. Using reference TRBV11-2 and TRBJ2-7 for the parts outside the CDR3, the full variable domain is EAGVAQSPRYKIIEKRQSVAFWCNPISGHATLYWYQQILGQGPKLLIQFQNNGVVDDSQLPKDRFSAERLKGVDSTLKIQPAKLEDSAVYLCASKRTSGISSAYEQYFGPGTRLTVT.

The chain employs TRBV6-6 and TRBJ1-5, with TRBD1 as a possible D gene (5 bases). Germline CDR1 is MNHNY and CDR2 is SVGAGI (reference sequence). Trimming took 2 bases from V and 4 from J, leaving 15 bases between them. The CDR3 consists of 16 residues. CDR3 in amino acids: CASSYLRGGSNQPQHF. DNA of the CDR3: TGTGCCAGCAGTTACCTTCGCGGGGGGTCAAATCAGCCCCAGCATTTT.

The genes are TRBV10-3 and TRBJ2-7; D is unresolved. Germline values: CDR1 ENHRY, CDR2 SYGVKD. The V end lost 5 bases, the J end lost 4 bases, and 9 bases lay between the germline ends. The CDR3 sequence is 12 residues long. The CDR3 is CAISPGLYEQYF. CDR3 coding DNA: TGTGCCATCAGTCCTGGGCTGTACGAGCAGTACTTC.

The CDR3, as DNA: TGCGCCAGCAGCCTTTTAACAGGGGGCTGGGGGGACGAGCAGTACTTC. It codes for CASSLLTGGWGDEQYF. The V gene is TRBV4-1, the J gene TRBJ2-7; TRBD1 aligns across 9 bases. V lost 4 bases and J lost 5; bases outside the gene matches: 12. CDR1 and CDR2 from the germline V gene are MGHRA and YSYEKL. The length of the CDR3 is 16 residues.

The chain employs TRBV6-1 and TRBJ2-7, with TRBD1 matching 9 bases. The CDR3 is 15 residues long. Germline CDR1 is MNHNS and CDR2 is SASEGT. J lost 3 bases, V lost 5 bases, and 8 bases had no gene match. The CDR3 here is CASSPRQGVLYEQYF. CDR3 DNA sequence: TGTGCCAGCAGTCCCCGACAGGGGGTTCTCTACGAGCAGTACTTC.

This clone occurred once. V is TRBV18 and J is TRBJ1-2; D unresolved. This CDR3 spans 15 amino acids. V lost 2 bases and J lost 3, with 13 bases in between. The germline gives CDR1 KGHSH, CDR2 LQKENI. For the CDR3, the DNA is TGTGCCAGCTCACCAGATGAGGAAGCGTACTATGGCTACACCTTC. Translating gives CASSPDEEAYYGYTF.

The CDR3 bases are TGTGCCAGCAGTAGGGACCGACAGGGCAATGAGCAGTTCTTC. Protein: CASSRDRQGNEQFF. V is TRBV6-6 and J is TRBJ2-1; 7 bases match TRBD1. This CDR3 contains 14 residues. The V gene's germline CDR1 is MNHNY and CDR2 SVGAGI (reference sequence). With 5 bases clipped from V and 6 bases from J, the junction kept 7 bases outside the gene matches.

This chain connects TRBV13 to TRBJ2-7; no reliable D call. Trimming stripped 3 bases from V and 4 bases from J, with 19 bases between. Germline V gene data show CDR1 as PRHDT and CDR2 as FYEKMQ (reference sequence). The CDR3 is 16 amino acids. CDR3 residues: CASSLSMGLRIYEQYF. For the CDR3, the DNA is TGTGCCAGCAGCTTGAGTATGGGCCTAAGAATTTACGAGCAGTACTTC.

This clone was recorded only once. This chain joins TRBV7-8 and TRBJ2-5, with D tentatively TRBD2 (5 bases). The germline V gene encodes CDR1 SGHVS and CDR2 FQNEAQ. V lost 3 bases and J lost 5, with 10 bases in between. This CDR3 has 13 amino acids. The CDR3 DNA reads as TGTGCCAGCAGCTTCGGTAGAGGGGAGACCCAGTACTTC. It codes for CASSFGRGETQYF.